This T cell receptor beta chain originates from a study of blood T cell repertoires in COVID-19. The length of the CDR3 is 14 residues. V was pared by 4 bases and J by 10 bases, with 11 bases of the junction left unmatched. Germline lookup yields CDR1 MNHEY and CDR2 SVGAGI. Two negative PCRs, clearance, or symptom resolution were required of recovered Cohort 3 donors. Sequencing was performed with immunoSEQ multiplex PCR; in TCRdb, only in-frame clones are kept and a portion is missing. The sample shows roughly 300,000 clones, 86% of them seen only once. The sample comprised PBMCs or T cells enriched from blood (not recorded which). This receptor was identified in a woman between 18 and 29 years old who had recovered from COVID-19. This chain uses TRBV6-5 with TRBJ1-2, with 8 bases matching TRBD1. The CDR3: CASSSRTGSRYYTF. The CDR3 DNA is TGTGCCAGCAGTTCACGGACAGGGAGTAGGTACTACACCTTC.